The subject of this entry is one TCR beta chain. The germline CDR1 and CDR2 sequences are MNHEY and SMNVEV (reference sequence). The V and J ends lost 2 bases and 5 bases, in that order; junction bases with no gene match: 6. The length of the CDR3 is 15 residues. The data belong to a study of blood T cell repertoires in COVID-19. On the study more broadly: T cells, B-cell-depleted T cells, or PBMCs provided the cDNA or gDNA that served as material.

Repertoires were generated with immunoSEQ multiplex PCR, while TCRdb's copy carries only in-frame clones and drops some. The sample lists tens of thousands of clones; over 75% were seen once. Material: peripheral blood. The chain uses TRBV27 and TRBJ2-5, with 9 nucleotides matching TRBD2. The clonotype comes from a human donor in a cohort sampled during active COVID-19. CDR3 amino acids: CASSLGRGGFETQYF. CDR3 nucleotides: TGTGCCAGCAGTTTAGGGCGGGGGGGATTCGAGACCCAGTACTTC.